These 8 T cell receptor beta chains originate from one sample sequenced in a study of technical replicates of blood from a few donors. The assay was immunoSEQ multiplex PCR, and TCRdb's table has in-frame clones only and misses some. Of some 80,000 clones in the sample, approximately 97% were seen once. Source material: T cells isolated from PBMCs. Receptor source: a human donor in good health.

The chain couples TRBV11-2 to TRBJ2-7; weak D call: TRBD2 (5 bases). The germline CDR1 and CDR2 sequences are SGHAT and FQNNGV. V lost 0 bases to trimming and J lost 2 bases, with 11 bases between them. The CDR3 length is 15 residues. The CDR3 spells CASSLDREYPYEQYF. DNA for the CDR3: TGTGCCAGCAGCTTAGATAGGGAGTATCCCTACGAGCAGTACTTC.

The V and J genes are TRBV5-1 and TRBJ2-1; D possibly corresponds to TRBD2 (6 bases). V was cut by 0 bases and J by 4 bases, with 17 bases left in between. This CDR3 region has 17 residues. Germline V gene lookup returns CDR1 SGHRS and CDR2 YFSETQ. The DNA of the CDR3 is TGCGCCAGCAGCTTGGCCTTCCGGAGGGAGTTGTACAATGAGCAGTTCTTC. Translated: CASSLAFRRELYNEQFF.

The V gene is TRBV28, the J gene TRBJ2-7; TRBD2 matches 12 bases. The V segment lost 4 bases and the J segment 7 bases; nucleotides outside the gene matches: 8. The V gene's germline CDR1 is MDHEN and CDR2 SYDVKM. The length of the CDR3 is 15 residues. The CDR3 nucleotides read TGTGCCAGCAGTTCCCTAGCGGGAGGGCCGAAGGAGCAGTACTTC. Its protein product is CASSSLAGGPKEQYF.

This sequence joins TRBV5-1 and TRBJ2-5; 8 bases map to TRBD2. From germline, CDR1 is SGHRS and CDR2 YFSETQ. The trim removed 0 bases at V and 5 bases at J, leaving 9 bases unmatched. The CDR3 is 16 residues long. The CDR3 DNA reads TGCGCCAGCAGCTTGGCCTCTGGCGGGAGGTCGGAGACCCAGTACTTC. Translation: CASSLASGGRSETQYF.

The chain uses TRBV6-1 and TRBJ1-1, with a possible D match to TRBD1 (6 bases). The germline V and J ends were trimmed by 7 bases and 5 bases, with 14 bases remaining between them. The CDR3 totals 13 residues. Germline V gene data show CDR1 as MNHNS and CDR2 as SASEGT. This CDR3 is CASNRGGLTEAFF. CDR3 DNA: TGTGCCAGCAATAGGGGGGGACTTACTGAAGCTTTCTTT.

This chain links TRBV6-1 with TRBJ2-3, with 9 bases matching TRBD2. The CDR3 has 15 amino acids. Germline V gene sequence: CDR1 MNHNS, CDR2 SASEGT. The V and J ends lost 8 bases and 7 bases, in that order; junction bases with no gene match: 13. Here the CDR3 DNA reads TGTGCCAGCGGAGAGGTAGCGGGAGAGGTACATACGCAGTATTTT. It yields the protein CASGEVAGEVHTQYF.

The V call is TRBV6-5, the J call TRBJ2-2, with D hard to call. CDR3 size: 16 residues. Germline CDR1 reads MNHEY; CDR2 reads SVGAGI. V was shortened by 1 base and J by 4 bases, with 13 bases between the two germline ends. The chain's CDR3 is CASSYLVTSGTGELFF. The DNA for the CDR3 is TGTGCCAGCAGTTACTTGGTTACATCGGGCACCGGGGAGCTGTTTTTT.

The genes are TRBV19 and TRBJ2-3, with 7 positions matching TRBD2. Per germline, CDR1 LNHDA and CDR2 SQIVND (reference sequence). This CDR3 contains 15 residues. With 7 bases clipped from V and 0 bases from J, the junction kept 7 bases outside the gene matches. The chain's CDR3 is CASTVGGTSTDTQYF. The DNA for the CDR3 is TGTGCCAGTACCGTGGGAGGGACTAGCACAGATACGCAGTATTTT.